The rows below give T cell receptor beta chains drawn from one sample of a study of neoadjuvant nivolumab and ipilimumab in lung cancer. Clones were sequenced by immunoSEQ multiplex PCR, and TCRdb holds only the in-frame ones, with some missing. The data show approximately 35,000 clones, roughly 90% seen once. Here the sequenced sample was peripheral blood, taken after neoadjuvant nivolumab, alone or with ipilimumab, at or shortly before surgery. Receptors were obtained from an adult with non-small cell lung cancer. CDR3s include the opening cysteine and the closing phenylalanine or tryptophan. D genes are given only for firm matches. For some rows the clone size is stated as once, few or many, or as a class when expanded; others skip it.

NA,TRBJ2-1,TRBV6-1,NA,CASRSVQYNEQFF,TGTGCCAGCAGATCCGTCCAGTACAATGAGCAGTTCTTC
NA,TRBJ2-5,TRBV7-8,NA,CASSSQALSSQQETQYF,TGTGCCAGCAGCTCCCAGGCCTTATCTAGCCAACAAGAGACCCAGTACTTC
NA,TRBJ2-1,TRBV5-1,NA,CASSLEGGNHNEQFF,TGCGCCAGCAGCTTGGAGGGCGGGAACCACAATGAGCAGTTCTTC
NA,TRBJ2-2,TRBV12-5,TRBD2,CASGLLSGRVSGELFF,TGTGCTAGTGGTTTACTCAGCGGGAGGGTCTCCGGGGAGCTGTTTTTT
NA,TRBJ2-5,TRBV13,NA,CASSLGRGRQETQYF,TGTGCCAGCAGTCTGGGGAGAGGTCGCCAAGAGACCCAGTACTTC
NA,TRBJ1-5,TRBV2,NA,CASRPDVSNQPQHF,TGTGCCAGCAGACCGGACGTTAGCAATCAGCCCCAGCATTTT
NA,TRBJ1-2,TRBV11-2,TRBD1,CASSLVGRGDHYGYTF,TGTGCCAGCAGCTTGGTAGGCAGGGGGGATCACTATGGCTACACCTTC
NA,TRBJ2-3,TRBV20-1,NA,CSASQYDSQYF,TGCAGTGCTAGTCAATACGACTCGCAGTATTTT
NA,TRBJ2-5,TRBV2,NA,CASSEALGSQETQYF,TGTGCCAGCAGTGAAGCGCTTGGCAGCCAAGAGACCCAGTACTTC
NA,TRBJ2-1,TRBV29-1,NA,CSAGGYEQFF,TGCAGCGCCGGCGGATATGAGCAGTTCTTC
NA,TRBJ2-7,TRBV5-8,NA,CASSWAMNHEQYF,TGTGCCAGCAGCTGGGCCATGAACCACGAGCAGTACTTC
NA,TRBJ1-1,TRBV9,NA,CASSVGGFGGEAFF,TGTGCCAGCAGCGTAGGGGGATTTGGTGGAGAAGCTTTCTTT
NA,TRBJ2-3,TRBV5-4,TRBD1,CASSLGQGLTDTQYF,TGTGCCAGCAGCTTGGGACAGGGTCTCACAGATACGCAGTATTTT
NA,TRBJ2-1,TRBV5-1,TRBD2,CASSPEGGLAGMNEQFF,TGCGCCAGCAGCCCGGAGGGGGGACTAGCGGGAATGAATGAGCAGTTCTTC
NA,TRBJ1-1,TRBV7-9,NA,CASSQAWRTEAFF,TGTGCCAGCAGTCAGGCCTGGAGGACTGAAGCTTTCTTT
NA,TRBJ2-1,TRBV5-1,TRBD2,CASSLAPSGISEQFF,TGCGCCAGCAGCTTGGCCCCTAGCGGGATTAGTGAGCAGTTCTTC
NA,TRBJ2-7,TRBV5-1,TRBD1,CASSPSGQHYEQYF,TGCGCCAGCAGTCCCTCGGGACAGCACTACGAGCAGTACTTC
NA,TRBJ2-2,TRBV7-8,NA,CASSIDTGELFF,TGTGCCAGCAGCATAGACACCGGGGAGCTGTTTTTT
NA,TRBJ2-3,TRBV5-4,NA,CASSLGTQAGTQYF,TGTGCCAGCAGCTTGGGGACCCAGGCCGGTACGCAGTATTTT
NA,TRBJ2-1,TRBV5-4,TRBD2,CASSARLAGANEQFF,TGTGCCAGCAGCGCCCGACTAGCGGGAGCAAATGAGCAGTTCTTC
NA,TRBJ1-1,TRBV7-9,NA,CASYGGLFKNTEAFF,TGTGCCAGTTATGGGGGTCTATTCAAGAACACTGAAGCTTTCTTT
NA,TRBJ2-1,TRBV28,TRBD2,CASRSRRGDNEQFF,TGTGCCAGCAGAAGTCGGCGGGGGGACAATGAGCAGTTCTTC
NA,TRBJ1-1,TRBV11-2,TRBD1,CASSFSGTGGTEAFF,TGTGCCAGCAGCTTTTCAGGGACAGGGGGCACTGAAGCTTTCTTT
NA,TRBJ1-1,TRBV6-5,TRBD1,CASSNTGGRVEAFF,TGTGCCAGCAGTAATACAGGGGGGAGAGTTGAAGCTTTCTTT
NA,TRBJ2-6,TRBV9,TRBD1,CASSPRQGGDTSGANVLTF,TGTGCCAGCAGCCCACGACAGGGGGGAGACACCTCTGGGGCCAACGTCCTGACTTTC
few,TRBJ1-2,TRBV15,NA,CATSRAEVRVVGYTF,TGTGCCACCAGCAGAGCGGAGGTCAGGGTCGTTGGCTACACCTTC
NA,TRBJ1-1,TRBV9,NA,CASSQGLNTEAFF,TGTGCCAGCAGCCAGGGACTGAACACTGAAGCTTTCTTT
NA,TRBJ2-7,TRBV5-1,TRBD2,CASSLVSGAYEQYF,TGCGCCAGCAGCTTGGTCAGCGGGGCCTACGAGCAGTACTTC
NA,TRBJ1-2,TRBV5-4,TRBD1,CASSLEGQGSWGYTF,TGTGCCAGCAGCTTGGAGGGACAGGGCTCTTGGGGCTACACCTTC
NA,TRBJ2-7,TRBV6-5,NA,CASGVGGLNEQYF,TGTGCCAGCGGGGTCGGGGGGCTCAACGAGCAGTACTTC
NA,TRBJ2-2,TRBV5-1,NA,CASSRNGLTGTGELFF,TGCGCCAGCAGCAGGAATGGATTAACAGGGACCGGGGAGCTGTTTTTT
NA,TRBJ2-7,TRBV6-1,TRBD1,CASRSRTGPTYEQYF,TGTGCCAGCAGATCGAGGACAGGCCCGACCTACGAGCAGTACTTC
NA,TRBJ2-2,TRBV18,NA,CASSPPSTTGELFF,TGTGCCAGCTCACCACCCTCCACCACCGGGGAGCTGTTTTTT
NA,TRBJ1-5,TRBV5-8,NA,CASSLSNQPQHF,TGTGCCAGCAGCCTCAGCAATCAGCCCCAGCATTTT
NA,TRBJ2-4,TRBV6-1,TRBD2,CASSEFPAGVGVAKNIQYF,TGTGCCAGCAGTGAGTTTCCAGCGGGAGTTGGGGTAGCCAAAAACATTCAGTACTTC
NA,TRBJ2-5,TRBV7-9,NA,CASSLDGGQEETQYF,TGTGCCAGCAGCTTGGACGGAGGCCAAGAAGAGACCCAGTACTTC
NA,TRBJ2-5,TRBV7-9,NA,CASSVTVEETQYF,TGTGCCAGCAGCGTCACAGTCGAAGAGACCCAGTACTTC
NA,TRBJ1-5,TRBV11-2,TRBD1,CASSLERGRGQPQHF,TGTGCCAGCAGCTTAGAAAGGGGGCGAGGTCAGCCCCAGCATTTT
NA,TRBJ1-4,TRBV15,TRBD1,CATSRPQGGEEKLFF,TGTGCCACCAGCAGACCCCAGGGGGGAGAGGAAAAACTGTTTTTT
NA,TRBJ2-6,TRBV5-1,TRBD1,CASRFNGQGFSGANVLTF,TGCGCCAGCAGATTTAATGGACAGGGATTCTCTGGGGCCAACGTCCTGACTTTC